This T cell receptor (beta chain) originates from a study of shared clonotypes between healthy human individuals (dated by TCRdb to between 2020 and 2021). About the full investigation: Three men and two women, aged 18 to 49 years, made up the cohort. To estimate repertoire size and how much clonotypes are shared between individuals, the study performed deep sequencing of blood TCR repertoires from a few healthy adults. Per donor, three plates each were used for CD4 naive and CD4 memory, two for CD8 naive, and one for CD8 memory. Libraries were prepared and TCR repertoires were sequenced by different laboratories using diverse techniques, in order to increase sequencing depth and limit assay-specific biases. Between about 0.9 and 9 billion PBMCs per donor were obtained by leukapheresis. What the research found in general, with its limitations: Compared with non-shared clonotypes, clonotypes shared by all four sorted-subset donors had higher generation probabilities. Naive subsets generally had larger estimated clonotype richness than memory subsets. Because the study included a small number of donors, the genetic and exposure-history diversity represented was limited. Pairwise subsampling indicated that sequencing depth was expected to affect the degree of clonotype sharing among donors. Incomplete sequencing was indicated by rarefaction of sorted-subset datasets, despite the large sequencing depth. When a few donors were compared, the shared fraction of clonotypes was about 5.2% for naive CD4, about 4% for naive CD8, 2.3% for memory CD4, and roughly 0.4% for memory CD8. Sampling was restricted to blood, and TCR repertoires in tissue are likely to differ from TCR repertoires in blood.

The CDR3 goes from the cysteine to the phenylalanine over 12 residues. Of the read, only the CDR3 DNA is kept; its 36 bases are in frame from base 1. For the CD8 naive samples, CD45RO-negative cells were positively selected for CCR7, yielding a CD45RA+CCR7+ population from which TemRA cells were excluded. Donors were healthy HIV-negative adults with no recently reported acute infections or vaccinations. Only Caucasian adults living in Nashville, Tennessee, USA were represented among the donors. After blood collection by leukapheresis, PBMCs were isolated using Ficoll-Histopaque density gradient centrifugation and then cryopreserved in the vapor phase of liquid nitrogen. Analytical flow cytometry was used to check the purity and quantity of every magnetically sorted T cell population. Each sorted fraction had its genomic DNA isolated and then quantified by UV absorbance on a Nanodrop 2000c. Using the deep immunoSEQ assay, multiplex PCR amplified TCR CDR3 regions from genomic DNA. Genomic DNA extracted from each cell subset was distributed evenly over all wells of several immunoSEQ 96-well plates, and each plate served as one replicate. Each replicate PCR for sorted subsets received approximately 220 ng genomic DNA, equal to about 30,000 T cell genomes. Purified libraries were quantified with a Qubit 3.0 fluorometer, sized on a Bioanalyzer 2100, and re-quantified with the KAPA Library Quantification kit. Every immunoSEQ 96-well plate was sequenced on a separate single-read 150-cycle Illumina NextSeq 550 flow cell. The paper's data handling went like this. The immunoSEQ output contained only junctional sequences without quality scores, so filtering could not match that applied to full-length reads. To assign V/J genes and CDR3, sequences were annotated using PyIR, a Python wrapper for IgBLAST v1.9, with IMGT germline references. Reads were filtered out if the reads had weak V/J assignments (E-value above 1e-6), no CDR3, stop codons, out-of-frame junctions, or ambiguous translated residues. V3J clonotypes were defined as sequences sharing an identical inferred V gene, J gene, and CDR3 amino acid sequence. Percentage overlap between repertoires was calculated by dividing the number of shared unique clonotypes by the size of the smaller repertoire. Richness of each repertoire was evaluated using RTK rarefaction, the Chao1 estimator, and Recon v2.1 estimates of unobserved clonotypes. Generation probabilities were computed with OLGA for all TCRbeta clonotypes obtained by the gDNA method from a handful of donors. In TCRdb, the immuneACCESS table is reduced to in-frame sequences with V and J assigned. These tables do not hold every clone; where another copy was compared, an unresolved V gene accounts for under half, and the others remain unexplained. V, J and clone size are those of that table, while D and trimming were read from the DNA. The sample table holds 1.5 million to 2.5 million clones, of which about 95% were seen once. The ten biggest clones cover 0.9% to 1.5% of the sample.

A note on this clone: Its specific antigen is unknown. Per-base qualities were not stored, and no clone one base away is much larger.

The sequencing sample was made of naive CD8+ T cells sorted from blood. Read against the paper, the sample's cell subset or site label means: CD45RA+CCR7+. This sequence was found in a man aged 18 to 30 in good health. The V and J genes are TRBV21-1 and TRBJ2-7; the D call of TRBD1 is as the table states it, not checked on the DNA. TRBV21-1 is a listed pseudogene. In nucleotide form, the sequence is TGTGCCAGCCAGGGCAGATGCTACGAGCAGTACTTC. It specifies CASQGRCYEQYF.